The 7 T cell receptor beta chains presented below share a single source sample, sequenced in a study of blood T cell repertoires in COVID-19. Data came from immunoSEQ multiplex PCR; TCRdb stores just in-frame clones and leaves some out. The sample has approximately 280,000 clones, around nine tenths seen once. The sequencing sample was made of PBMCs or T cells enriched from blood (not recorded which). The source of these receptors is a woman aged 40 to 50 who had recovered from COVID-19.

The chain has TRBV7-2 and TRBJ2-3; 7 bases are a match to TRBD2. Per germline, CDR1 SGHTA and CDR2 FQGNSA. V trimming: 6 bases; J trimming: 1 base; junction bases outside the gene matches: 7. This CDR3 spans 15 amino acids. The CDR3 DNA reads as TGTGCCAGCAGTATACGCGGGAGTGGCACAGATACGCAGTATTTT. The encoded protein is CASSIRGSGTDTQYF.

V and J are TRBV7-3 and TRBJ2-7, with D perhaps TRBD1 (5 bases). There are 14 residues in the CDR3. Trimming took 0 bases from V and 7 from J, leaving 13 bases between them. Per germline, CDR1 SGHTA and CDR2 FQGTGA. DNA for the CDR3: TGTGCCAGCAGCTTAACGCCAGGGCTAGGGGAGCAGTACTTC. Translation gives CASSLTPGLGEQYF.

The CDR3 region is CASSSYDQETQYF. In DNA, the CDR3 is TGTGCCAGCAGTTCCTACGACCAAGAGACCCAGTACTTC. J is TRBJ2-5 and V is TRBV27; D unresolved. Deletions cut 4 bases from V and 0 bases from J, with 6 bases between. The CDR3 length is 13 residues. Germline values: CDR1 MNHEY, CDR2 SMNVEV (reference sequence).

The chain couples TRBV5-4 to TRBJ2-6, with D uncertain. V lost 4 bases to trimming and J lost 0 bases, with 20 bases between them. Looked up from germline, CDR1 is SGHNT and CDR2 is YYREEE (reference sequence). This CDR3 is 19 amino acids long. The CDR3 protein is CASSQKRYSGPSGANVLTF. The DNA of the CDR3 is TGTGCCAGCAGCCAAAAACGATATTCAGGCCCCTCTGGGGCCAACGTCCTGACTTTC.

This chain links TRBV2 with TRBJ2-1; 11 bases are shared with TRBD1. This CDR3 comprises 21 residues. Germline lookup yields CDR1 SNHLY and CDR2 FYNNEI. Trimming removed 6 bases from V and 5 bases from J; junction bases left unmatched: 24. The CDR3 DNA reads as TGTGCCAGCAGGTGGAGGACAGGGGGCAGTGAGGGTGGCGGGAGTCACAATGAGCAGTTCTTC. This encodes CASRWRTGGSEGGGSHNEQFF.

This chain uses TRBV5-6 with TRBJ2-7; 12 bases are shared with TRBD2. This CDR3 has 14 residues. Per germline, CDR1 SGHDT and CDR2 YYEEEE. After removal of 6 bases from V and 5 bases from J, the junction contained 6 bases not matched to a gene. The CDR3 reads CASNTGLAGHEQYF. CDR3 coding DNA: TGTGCCAGCAACACAGGACTAGCGGGACACGAGCAGTACTTC. The variable domain in full, with the rest retrieved from reference TRBV5-6 and TRBJ2-7, is DAGVTQSPTHLIKTRGQQVTLRCSPKSGHDTVSWYQQALGQGPQFIFQYYEEEERQRGNFPDRFSGHQFPNYSSELNVNALLLGDSALYLCASNTGLAGHEQYFGPGTRLTVT.

The chain carries TRBV4-1 and TRBJ1-5; TRBD1 matches at 8 bases. J lost 4 bases, V lost 2 bases, and 4 bases had no gene match. The germline V gene has CDR1 MGHRA and CDR2 YSYEKL. The CDR3 is 15 residues long. Written as DNA, the CDR3 is TGCGCCAGCAGCCAACCGGGACAGGCTAATCAGCCCCAGCATTTT. Amino acid sequence: CASSQPGQANQPQHF.